A selection of T cell receptor beta chains follows, all from one sample in a study of glioma-infiltrating T cells after dendritic cell vaccination. Assay used: immunoSEQ multiplex PCR; TCRdb lists only in-frame clones, some missing. The sample includes more than 20,000 clones, about four fifths of them seen just once. The source was blood, collected before dendritic cell vaccination. These receptor sequences come from a human donor with glioblastoma. Both conserved end residues are part of each CDR3. D genes are given only for firm matches. Expanded clones get a size class; other rows say once, few or many, or leave the size out.

J,size,D,V,CDR3,DNA
TRBJ2-7,NA,TRBD2,TRBV5-5,CASTLGLAGQTYSYEQYF,TGTGCCAGCACCCTCGGACTAGCGGGACAGACTTACTCCTACGAGCAGTACTTC
TRBJ2-3,NA,TRBD2,TRBV29-1,CSAPGTSGRGDTQYF,TGCAGCGCCCCGGGGACTAGCGGGAGGGGAGATACGCAGTATTTT
TRBJ2-1,NA,NA,TRBV21-1,CASSKALYLGTGVHNEQFF,TGTGCCAGCAGCAAAGCGCTTTATTTAGGGACAGGGGTACACAATGAGCAGTTCTTC
TRBJ2-3,NA,TRBD2,TRBV2,CASSGASGYSTDTQYF,TGTGCCAGCAGTGGGGCTAGCGGATATAGCACAGATACGCAGTATTTT
TRBJ2-2,NA,NA,TRBV5-1,CASSLEGGDTGELFF,TGCGCCAGCAGCTTGGAAGGGGGTGACACCGGGGAGCTGTTTTTT
TRBJ2-3,NA,NA,TRBV5-6,CASSLLSVGRIDTQYF,TGTGCCAGCAGCTTGTTGTCGGTTGGGAGAATAGATACGCAGTATTTT
TRBJ2-1,NA,TRBD1,TRBV19,CASTDRGRYNEQFF,TGTGCCAGCACCGACAGGGGGAGATACAATGAGCAGTTCTTC
TRBJ1-2,NA,TRBD1,TRBV5-4,CASRDGTGSFYGYTF,TGTGCCAGCAGGGACGGGACAGGGTCATTCTATGGCTACACCTTC
TRBJ2-7,NA,TRBD1,TRBV29-1,CSVVQGADEQYF,TGCAGCGTCGTTCAGGGGGCGGACGAGCAGTACTTC
TRBJ1-2,NA,TRBD1,TRBV18,CASSPDTGGRGKGYTF,TGTGCCAGCTCACCCGACACAGGGGGCCGGGGGAAGGGCTACACCTTC
TRBJ2-3,NA,NA,TRBV12-5,CASGPGSGNTDTQYF,TGTGCTAGTGGCCCAGGGTCAGGCAACACAGATACGCAGTATTTT
TRBJ2-7,NA,TRBD1,TRBV29-1,CSVISDRVSSEQYF,TGCAGCGTGATTTCCGACAGGGTCAGCTCCGAGCAGTACTTC
TRBJ2-7,NA,TRBD1,TRBV18,CASSGQGISYEQYF,TGTGCCAGCTCCGGACAGGGGATCTCCTACGAGCAGTACTTC
TRBJ2-7,few,NA,TRBV4-3,CASSRGLDSLGYEQYF,TGCGCCAGCAGCCGGGGGCTGGACAGCTTAGGCTACGAGCAGTACTTC
TRBJ2-7,once,NA,TRBV2,CASSDPAGPGEQYF,TGTGCCAGCAGTGACCCCGCGGGCCCTGGCGAGCAGTACTTC
TRBJ2-1,NA,NA,TRBV2,CASSGGYSYNEQFF,TGTGCCAGCAGCGGCGGGTACTCCTACAATGAGCAGTTCTTC
TRBJ2-7,NA,NA,TRBV2,CASSEDAYYEQYF,TGTGCCAGCAGTGAAGACGCCTACTACGAGCAGTACTTC
TRBJ2-3,NA,TRBD1,TRBV29-1,CSIDREDTQYF,TGCAGCATAGACAGGGAAGATACGCAGTATTTT
TRBJ2-3,NA,TRBD2,TRBV2,CASTQDGAGENTDTQYF,TGTGCCAGCACCCAAGACGGGGCGGGAGAAAACACAGATACGCAGTATTTT
TRBJ2-1,NA,TRBD1,TRBV7-8,CASSPIGTGVYNEQFF,TGTGCCAGCAGTCCTATCGGGACAGGGGTATACAATGAGCAGTTCTTC
TRBJ2-2,NA,NA,TRBV6-5,CASSYSFDRVGELFF,TGTGCCAGCAGTTACTCGTTCGACCGGGTCGGGGAGCTGTTTTTT
TRBJ1-3,once,NA,TRBV7-8,CASTPMGLQSGNTIYF,TGTGCCAGCACCCCGATGGGACTTCAGTCTGGAAACACCATATATTTT
TRBJ1-2,NA,NA,TRBV5-4,CASSFRVGTGKSNYGYTF,TGTGCCAGCAGCTTTAGAGTTGGTACAGGGAAATCTAACTATGGCTACACCTTC
TRBJ1-1,NA,TRBD1,TRBV27,CASRPRQGLNTEAFF,TGTGCCAGCAGGCCAAGACAGGGTCTGAACACTGAAGCTTTCTTT
TRBJ2-3,few,TRBD2,TRBV4-3,CASSQDRREGNTDTQYF,TGCGCCAGCAGCCAAGATCGGCGGGAGGGAAACACAGATACGCAGTATTTT
TRBJ1-1,NA,NA,TRBV30,CAWRRDPWDKILNTEAFF,TGTGCCTGGAGGCGAGACCCGTGGGACAAGATTTTGAACACTGAAGCTTTCTTT
TRBJ2-1,NA,NA,TRBV11-2,CASSLGTGNEQFF,TGTGCCAGCAGCTTGGGCACTGGCAATGAGCAGTTCTTC
TRBJ1-2,NA,NA,TRBV11-2,CASSLEIEEGYTF,TGTGCCAGCAGCTTAGAGATTGAGGAGGGCTACACCTTC
TRBJ1-1,NA,NA,TRBV6-1,CASSDRRGTEAFF,TGTGCCAGCAGTGACCGAAGAGGAACTGAAGCTTTCTTT
TRBJ2-7,NA,NA,TRBV28,CAGNKRGGNSEQYF,TGTGCCGGGAACAAACGGGGAGGTAACTCCGAGCAGTACTTC
TRBJ2-2,NA,TRBD2,TRBV19,CATITSGSTGELFF,TGTGCCACAATAACTAGCGGGAGTACCGGGGAGCTGTTTTTT
TRBJ2-7,NA,NA,TRBV14,CASRLAASSYEQYF,TGTGCCAGCAGACTAGCCGCGAGCTCCTACGAGCAGTACTTC
TRBJ2-2,NA,TRBD2,TRBV2,CATIAGGETGELFF,TGTGCCACCATAGCGGGAGGGGAGACCGGGGAGCTGTTTTTT
TRBJ1-1,once,TRBD1,TRBV5-1,CASSQTGTGLGNTEAFF,TGCGCCAGCAGCCAGACCGGGACAGGGTTAGGGAACACTGAAGCTTTCTTT
TRBJ1-1,NA,NA,TRBV30,CARGSVNTEAFF,TGTGCCCGGGGGTCAGTGAACACTGAAGCTTTCTTT
TRBJ2-3,once,NA,TRBV30,CAWSGASTDTQYF,TGTGCCTGGTCAGGGGCTAGCACAGATACGCAGTATTTT
TRBJ2-3,NA,TRBD2,TRBV15,CATSLTGLAGSPDTQYF,TGTGCCACCTCCCTCACCGGACTAGCGGGAAGCCCAGATACGCAGTATTTT
TRBJ1-1,NA,NA,TRBV19,CASSIVWGQEAFF,TGTGCCAGTAGTATAGTTTGGGGGCAGGAAGCTTTCTTT
TRBJ1-1,NA,NA,TRBV5-1,CASSLAGGAHTEAFF,TGCGCCAGCAGCTTGGCCGGAGGGGCGCACACTGAAGCTTTCTTT
TRBJ1-1,NA,NA,TRBV7-9,CASSLGGKENTEAFF,TGTGCCAGCAGCTTGGGGGGGAAGGAGAACACTGAAGCTTTCTTT
TRBJ2-7,NA,NA,TRBV6-6,CASAFAGSYEQYF,TGTGCCAGCGCTTTTGCGGGGTCCTACGAGCAGTACTTC
TRBJ2-1,NA,TRBD2,TRBV7-9,CASSLPTSSGPYNEQFF,TGTGCCAGCAGCTTACCCACCTCTAGCGGCCCCTACAATGAGCAGTTCTTC
TRBJ1-1,NA,NA,TRBV19,CASSTTFGGRNTEAFF,TGTGCCAGTAGTACCACCTTCGGGGGGAGGAACACTGAAGCTTTCTTT
TRBJ2-3,NA,TRBD1,TRBV7-3,CASSLSWTGKSDTQYF,TGTGCCAGCAGCTTAAGTTGGACAGGGAAATCTGATACGCAGTATTTT
TRBJ2-1,NA,TRBD2,TRBV2,CASSGGRAYEQFF,TGTGCCAGCAGTGGCGGGAGGGCCTATGAGCAGTTCTTC
TRBJ2-6,NA,TRBD1,TRBV13,CASSLMGQGKVFGANVLTF,TGTGCCAGCAGCTTAATGGGACAGGGGAAGGTCTTCGGGGCCAACGTCCTGACTTTC
TRBJ2-7,NA,NA,TRBV6-1,CASSRQYNYEQYF,TGTGCCAGCAGTAGACAGTACAACTACGAGCAGTACTTC
TRBJ2-1,NA,TRBD1,TRBV28,CASSSGQGRGEQFF,TGTGCCAGCAGTTCGGGACAGGGAAGGGGGGAGCAGTTCTTC
TRBJ1-2,NA,NA,TRBV6-6,CASTTVGYYGYTF,TGTGCCAGCACCACAGTAGGCTACTATGGCTACACCTTC
TRBJ2-7,NA,NA,TRBV19,CASRRQEGYEQYF,TGTGCCAGTAGACGGCAGGAAGGCTACGAGCAGTACTTC